Sequencing of this T cell receptor (beta chain) was carried out in a study of blood T cells in healthy people across ages. Study overall: About one barcoded beta molecule per two T cells came from capture by template switching.

A minimum of 7 million PBMCs was isolated per sample. There are 17 residues in the CDR3. V lost 5 bases to trimming and J lost 11 bases; unmatched junction nucleotides: 17. It was with a sample-barcoded 5' primer and a J-beta primer mix that a second PCR of about 6 to 12 cycles was run. TCRdb itself ran the 5' RACE reads through MiXCR, one entry per CDR3 protein. The data show about 800,000 distinct CDR3 sequences, with about half seen just once and 15% to 20% held by the top ten. The V and J genes are TRBV12-3 or TRBV12-4 and TRBJ2-5, with 13 positions matching TRBD2. Sequencing was performed on blood. The TCR comes from a man older than 75 in good health. In DNA form, the CDR3 reads TGTGCCAGCAGTCTTGGACTAGCGGGAGAGTTGGGGGATGAGCAGTACTTC. Translation gives CASSLGLAGELGDEQYF.